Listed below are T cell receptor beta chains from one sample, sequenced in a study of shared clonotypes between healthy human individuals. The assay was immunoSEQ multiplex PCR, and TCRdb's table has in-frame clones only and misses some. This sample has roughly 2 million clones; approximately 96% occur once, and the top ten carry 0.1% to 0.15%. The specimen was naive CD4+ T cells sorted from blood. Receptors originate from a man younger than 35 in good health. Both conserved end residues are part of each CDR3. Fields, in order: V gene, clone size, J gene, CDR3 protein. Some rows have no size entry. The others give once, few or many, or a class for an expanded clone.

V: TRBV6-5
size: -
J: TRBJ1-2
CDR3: CARGRRGYTF

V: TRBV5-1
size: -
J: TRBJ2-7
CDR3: CASSPDRYYEQYF

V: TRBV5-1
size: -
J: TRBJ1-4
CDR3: CASSSQGQTGEKLFF

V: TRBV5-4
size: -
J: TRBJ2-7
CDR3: CASSSGDIIYEQYF

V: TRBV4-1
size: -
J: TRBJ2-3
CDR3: CASSQDLEDSTRYDTQYF

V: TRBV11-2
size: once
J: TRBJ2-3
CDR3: CASSLIATPRGRTDTQYF

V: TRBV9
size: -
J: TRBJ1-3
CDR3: CASSVGGRSTDTIYF

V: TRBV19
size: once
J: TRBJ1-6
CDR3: CASSTGQGVDSPLHF

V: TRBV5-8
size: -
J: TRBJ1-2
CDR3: CASRRRFGAPGYTF

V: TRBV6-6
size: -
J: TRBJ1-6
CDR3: CATSSPTGDGSPLHF

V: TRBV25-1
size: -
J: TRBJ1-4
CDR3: CASSAGQVGLYEKLFF

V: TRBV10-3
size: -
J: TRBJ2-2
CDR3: CAISEAPRGPPGELFF

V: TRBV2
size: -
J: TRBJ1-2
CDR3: CASTYGTASYGYTF

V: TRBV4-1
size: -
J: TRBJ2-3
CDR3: CASSPRLAGATDTQYF

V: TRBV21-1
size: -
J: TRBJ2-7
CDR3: CASVTWGVYEQYF

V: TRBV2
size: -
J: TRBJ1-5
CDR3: CASSESGLGNQPQHF

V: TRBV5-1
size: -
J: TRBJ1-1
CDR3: CASSLVRATMNTEAFF

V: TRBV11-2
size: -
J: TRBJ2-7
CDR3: CASSLVRHSYEQYF

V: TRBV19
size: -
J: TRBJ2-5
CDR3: CASSILAGGRETQYF

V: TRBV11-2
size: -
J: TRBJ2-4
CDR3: CASSSPPTSGKNIQYF

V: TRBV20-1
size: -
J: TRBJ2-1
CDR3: CSAEHGNEQFF

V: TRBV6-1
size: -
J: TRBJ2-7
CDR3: CASVGTGGVYEQYF

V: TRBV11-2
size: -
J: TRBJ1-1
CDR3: CASSRGLNTEAFF